These T cell receptor beta chains were read from a single sample in a study of CD8+ T cells in alopecia areata. Assay: immunoSEQ multiplex PCR; the TCRdb copy retains only in-frame clones and omits some. The sample has over 150,000 clones; around 50% are singletons. Sample: CD4+ T cells sorted from blood, taken at week 0. These receptors came from a human donor with alopecia areata. The CDR3 runs from the conserved cysteine through the conserved F or W. The D gene is left open where the match is weak. Size values are once, few and many counts, or a class for expanded clones, and some rows have none.

CDR3 | DNA | J | D | V | size
CASSYSGVSNQPQHF | TGTGCCAGCAGTTACTCGGGAGTAAGCAATCAGCCCCAGCATTTT | TRBJ1-5 | . | TRBV6-5 | .
CASSLGPSNQPQHF | TGTGCCAGCAGCTTAGGACCGAGCAATCAGCCCCAGCATTTT | TRBJ1-5 | . | TRBV13 | .
CASSYSVEAFF | TGTGCCAGCAGTTACTCGGTTGAGGCTTTCTTT | TRBJ1-1 | . | TRBV6-6 | .
CAISAGTGPTVTGELFF | TGTGCCATCAGTGCAGGGACAGGTCCGACTGTAACCGGGGAGCTGTTTTTT | TRBJ2-2 | TRBD1 | TRBV10-3 | few
CAWGEVSGANVLTF | TGTGCCTGGGGGGAAGTTTCTGGGGCCAACGTCCTGACTTTC | TRBJ2-6 | . | TRBV30 | .
CASSLVAGRSYGYTF | TGTGCCAGCAGCTTGGTGGCCGGAAGAAGCTATGGCTACACCTTC | TRBJ1-2 | . | TRBV5-6 | many
CASSSGQATDTQYF | TGCGCCAGCAGCTCGGGACAGGCCACAGATACGCAGTATTTT | TRBJ2-3 | TRBD1 | TRBV5-1 | .
CASRGGQGPYGYTF | TGTGCCAGTAGGGGGGGACAGGGCCCCTATGGCTACACCTTC | TRBJ1-2 | TRBD1 | TRBV19 | .
CASSKFADTGELFF | TGTGCTTCCAGCAAGTTTGCGGACACCGGGGAGCTGTTTTTT | TRBJ2-2 | . | TRBV2 | once
CACQAQDEKLFF | TGTGCCTGCCAGGCCCAGGATGAAAAACTGTTTTTT | TRBJ1-4 | . | TRBV30 | .
CSVASSVTGGEQYF | TGCAGCGTTGCCTCTTCAGTGACAGGGGGCGAGCAGTACTTC | TRBJ2-7 | TRBD1 | TRBV29-1 | few
CASTMGINQPQHF | TGTGCCAGTACGATGGGGATCAATCAGCCCCAGCATTTT | TRBJ1-5 | . | TRBV19 | .
CASRILSGANVLTF | TGTGCCAGCAGAATCCTCTCTGGGGCCAACGTCCTGACTTTC | TRBJ2-6 | . | TRBV6-5 | .
CASSPNSGETQYF | TGTGCCAGCAGCCCGAATTCAGGAGAGACCCAGTACTTC | TRBJ2-5 | . | TRBV9 | .
CASSTGTALNYGYTF | TGTGCCAGCAGTACCGGGACAGCCCTTAACTATGGCTACACCTTC | TRBJ1-2 | TRBD1 | TRBV2 | .
CASRETGETQYF | TGTGCCAGCAGAGAGACGGGAGAGACCCAGTACTTC | TRBJ2-5 | . | TRBV2 | few
CSAGGPGAGCGYTF | TGCAGCGCCGGGGGTCCAGGGGCTGGCTGTGGCTACACCTTC | TRBJ1-2 | . | TRBV29-1 | .
CASRGSGAFTYEQYF | TGTGCCAGCAGGGGTAGCGGGGCCTTTACCTACGAGCAGTACTTC | TRBJ2-7 | TRBD2 | TRBV6-5 | .
CASSPPSRANSGNTIYF | TGTGCCAGCTCACCACCGTCCAGGGCAAACTCTGGAAACACCATATATTTT | TRBJ1-3 | . | TRBV18 | .
CSVDRQEGGTYGYTF | TGCAGCGTGGACCGACAGGAGGGGGGGACCTATGGCTACACCTTC | TRBJ1-2 | . | TRBV29-1 | .
CASSLQRARGNSPLHF | TGTGCCAGCAGTTTACAGCGGGCGCGGGGGAATTCACCCCTCCACTTT | TRBJ1-6 | . | TRBV27 | .
CSVGGVPTEAFF | TGCAGCGTGGGAGGGGTCCCCACTGAAGCTTTCTTT | TRBJ1-1 | . | TRBV29-1 | few
CASSLDTGGRTQYF | TGTGCCAGCAGCTTAGATACGGGGGGTAGGACCCAGTACTTC | TRBJ2-5 | TRBD2 | TRBV7-2 | .
CASSRQGQETQYF | TGCGCCAGCAGCAGACAGGGTCAAGAGACCCAGTACTTC | TRBJ2-5 | TRBD1 | TRBV5-1 | few
CSVGRGQGNTEAFF | TGCAGCGTTGGACGAGGGCAGGGAAACACTGAAGCTTTCTTT | TRBJ1-1 | . | TRBV29-1 | few
CSVEGAGSTDTQYF | TGCAGCGTTGAAGGAGCGGGCAGCACAGATACGCAGTATTTT | TRBJ2-3 | . | TRBV29-1 | .
CAWSADDRRDTQYF | TGTGCCTGGAGTGCCGACGATCGGAGGGATACGCAGTATTTT | TRBJ2-3 | . | TRBV30 | .
CASSGGSTDTQYF | TGTGCCAGCAGCGGGGGGTCCACAGATACGCAGTATTTT | TRBJ2-3 | . | TRBV5-4 | .
CASSWGRTGQGFEKTQYF | TGTGCCAGCAGCTGGGGGCGAACGGGACAGGGTTTCGAAAAGACCCAGTACTTC | TRBJ2-5 | TRBD1 | TRBV7-3 | .
CASSRDRAPFPPGNTIYF | TGTGCCAGCTCCCGGGACAGGGCGCCCTTTCCGCCTGGAAACACCATATATTTT | TRBJ1-3 | TRBD1 | TRBV18 | .
CASSQHNSKRGETQYF | TGCGCCAGCAGTCAACACAACAGCAAGAGGGGGGAGACCCAGTACTTC | TRBJ2-5 | . | TRBV23-1 | .
CASSVGPANTEAFF | TGTGCCAGTAGTGTGGGACCGGCGAACACTGAAGCTTTCTTT | TRBJ1-1 | . | TRBV19 | .
CASSPRQGNTGELFF | TGCGCCAGCAGCCCCCGACAGGGTAACACCGGGGAGCTGTTTTTT | TRBJ2-2 | TRBD1 | TRBV5-1 | .
CASSLSQGGGYTF | TGTGCCAGCAGCTTATCCCAGGGCGGGGGCTACACCTTC | TRBJ1-2 | . | TRBV7-9 | few
CASSLEGFPGMIGEKLFF | TGCGCCAGCAGCTTGGAGGGTTTTCCAGGAATGATCGGCGAAAAACTGTTTTTT | TRBJ1-4 | . | TRBV5-1 | few
CASSLTGWTEAFF | TGCGCCAGCAGCTTGACAGGGTGGACTGAAGCTTTCTTT | TRBJ1-1 | . | TRBV5-1 | .
CSAGPRVHEQYF | TGCAGCGCCGGCCCCAGGGTCCACGAGCAGTACTTC | TRBJ2-7 | . | TRBV29-1 | .
CASRREMNTEAFF | TGCGCCAGCCGACGAGAAATGAACACTGAAGCTTTCTTT | TRBJ1-1 | . | TRBV5-1 | .
CASQTGSHQPQHF | TGTGCCAGTCAGACAGGGTCGCATCAGCCCCAGCATTTT | TRBJ1-5 | TRBD1 | TRBV6-5 | .
CASSLGGDGYTF | TGCGCCAGCAGCTTGGGCGGGGATGGCTACACCTTC | TRBJ1-2 | . | TRBV5-1 | few
CSVGGQGIGQPQHF | TGCAGCGTTGGGGGACAGGGGATAGGGCAGCCCCAGCATTTT | TRBJ1-5 | TRBD1 | TRBV29-1 | .